This note documents a single TCR beta chain sequence. Its specificity is not known. A second PCR of 7 to 11 cycles used a sample-barcoded 5' primer and a J-beta primer mix. In TCRdb, the 5' RACE reads were re-called with MiXCR into one record per CDR3 protein. The sample records 750,000 to 950,000 distinct CDR3 sequences, 29% being singletons. This entry belongs to a study of blood T cells in healthy people across ages. Whole-study findings and limits: A roughly linear fall in TCR beta diversity per million T cells was seen with increasing age.

Germline V gene sequence: CDR1 SGHVS, CDR2 FQNEAQ. The CDR3 is 16 amino acids. V shed 4 bases and J shed 8 bases, with 21 bases lying between them. These data were likewise used in another study, on T cells of mothers and their children. That paper states: M1S, a second-PCR primer, added sample barcodes and 2-4 random nucleotides. Each child contributed millions of TCR beta CDR3 reads, while each mother contributed over 8.5 million.

The specimen was blood. This receptor was taken from a woman between 35 and 50 years old in good health. J is TRBJ2-1 and V is TRBV7-8, with unresolved D. In nucleotides, the CDR3 is TGTGCCAGCAGCTCCGACGGGTCTTTACCGTCACATGAGCAGTTCTTC. Translated: CASSSDGSLPSHEQFF.